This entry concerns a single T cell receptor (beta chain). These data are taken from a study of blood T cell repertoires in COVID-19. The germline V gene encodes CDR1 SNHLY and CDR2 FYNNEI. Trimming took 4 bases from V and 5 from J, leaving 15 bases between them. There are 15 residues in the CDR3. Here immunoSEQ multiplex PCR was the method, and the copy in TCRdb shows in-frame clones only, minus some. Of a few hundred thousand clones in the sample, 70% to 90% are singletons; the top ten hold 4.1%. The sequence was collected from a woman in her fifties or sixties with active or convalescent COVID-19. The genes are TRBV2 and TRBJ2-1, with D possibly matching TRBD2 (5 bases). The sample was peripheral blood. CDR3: CASSVGRVNHNEQFF. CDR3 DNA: TGTGCCAGCAGTGTTGGGCGGGTAAACCACAATGAGCAGTTCTTC. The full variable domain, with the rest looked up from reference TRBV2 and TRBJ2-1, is EPEVTQTPSHQVTQMGQEVILRCVPISNHLYFYWYRQILGQKVEFLVSFYNNEISEKSEIFDDQFSVERPDGSNFTLKIRSTKLEDSAMYFCASSVGRVNHNEQFFGPGTRLTVL.